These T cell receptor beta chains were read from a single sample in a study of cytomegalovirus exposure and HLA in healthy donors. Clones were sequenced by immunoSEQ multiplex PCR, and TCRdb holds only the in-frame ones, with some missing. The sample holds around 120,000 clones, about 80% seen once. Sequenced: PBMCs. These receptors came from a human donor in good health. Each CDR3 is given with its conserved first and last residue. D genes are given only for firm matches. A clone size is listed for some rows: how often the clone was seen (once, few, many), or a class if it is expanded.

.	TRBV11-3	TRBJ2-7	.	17	TGTGCCAGCAGCTCAATCGGGCCCGGGGGAGAACCCTACGAGCAGTACTTC	CASSSIGPGGEPYEQYF
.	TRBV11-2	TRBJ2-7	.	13	TGTGCCAGCAGCGGGATAGGGGCCTACGAGCAGTACTTC	CASSGIGAYEQYF
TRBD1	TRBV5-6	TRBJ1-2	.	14	TGTGCCAGCAGCCCGGGACAGGGGGGCTATGGCTACACCTTC	CASSPGQGGYGYTF
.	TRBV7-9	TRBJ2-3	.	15	TGTGCCAGCAGCTTAGTGGCTCCAAACACAGATACGCAGTATTTT	CASSLVAPNTDTQYF
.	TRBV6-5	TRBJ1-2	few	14	TGTGCCAGCAGTTACTCCAGGGCGCTGGGGGGCTACACCTTC	CASSYSRALGGYTF
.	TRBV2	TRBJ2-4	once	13	TGTGCCAGCAGTGACTTATGGAACAGGCTTCCGTACTTC	CASSDLWNRLPYF
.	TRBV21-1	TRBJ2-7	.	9	TGTGCCAGCAGCTTTCCCAAGCACTTC	CASSFPKHF
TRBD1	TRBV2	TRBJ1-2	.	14	TGTGCCAGCAGTGAGACAAGACAGGGGCGAGGCTACACCTTC	CASSETRQGRGYTF
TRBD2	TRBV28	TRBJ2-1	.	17	TGTGCCAGCAGTATAACTAGCGGGGGGGGCTCCTACAATGAGCAGTTCTTC	CASSITSGGGSYNEQFF
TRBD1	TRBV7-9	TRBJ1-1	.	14	TGTGCCAGCAGCTTCACGGGACAGGGTACTGAGGCTTTCTTT	CASSFTGQGTEAFF
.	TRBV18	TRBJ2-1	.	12	TGTGCCAGCTCCCCTGAAGGGGGTGAGCAGTTCTTC	CASSPEGGEQFF
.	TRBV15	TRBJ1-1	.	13	TGTGCCACCAGACCACGAGAGAACACTGAAGCTTTCTTT	CATRPRENTEAFF
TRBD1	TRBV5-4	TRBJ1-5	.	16	TGTGCCAGCAGACCCCCCGGGACAGGCAACAATCAGCCCCAGCATTTT	CASRPPGTGNNQPQHF
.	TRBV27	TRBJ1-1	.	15	TGTGCCAGCCAAGGCGACATTCTCCTGAACACTGAAGCTTTCTTT	CASQGDILLNTEAFF
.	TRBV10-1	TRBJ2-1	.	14	TGCGCTAGCGGAGGGACCAGCTCCTACAATGAGCAGTTCTTC	CASGGTSSYNEQFF
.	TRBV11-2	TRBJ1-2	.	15	TGTGCCAGCAGCTTAGGGGCCACACCTCACTATGGCTACACCTTC	CASSLGATPHYGYTF
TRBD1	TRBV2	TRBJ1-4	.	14	TGTGCCAGCAGTGGAACAGGGGCTGGGGAAAAACTGTTTTTT	CASSGTGAGEKLFF
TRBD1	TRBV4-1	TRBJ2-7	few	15	TGCGCCAGCAGCCAGCCCGGACAGGGTCACTACGAGCAGTACTTC	CASSQPGQGHYEQYF
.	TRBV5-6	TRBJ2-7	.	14	TGTGCCAGCAGCCCCCCTAGTCCGCCCTACGAGCAGTACTTC	CASSPPSPPYEQYF
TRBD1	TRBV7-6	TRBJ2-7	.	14	TGTGCCAGCAGTTCAGGGGGCGCGCCTCACGAGCAGTACTTC	CASSSGGAPHEQYF
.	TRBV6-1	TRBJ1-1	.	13	TGTGCCAGCAAGGGACTCTCGGTTCCTGAAGCTTTCTTT	CASKGLSVPEAFF
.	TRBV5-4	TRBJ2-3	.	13	TGTGCCAGCAGAGAGACTGGAACAGATACGCAGTATTTT	CASRETGTDTQYF
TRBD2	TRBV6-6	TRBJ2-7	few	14	TGTGCCAGCAGTTACGGGAGGGGCTCCTACGAGCAGTACTTC	CASSYGRGSYEQYF
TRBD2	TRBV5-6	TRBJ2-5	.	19	TGTGCCAGCAGCTTCCTCGGGACTAGCGGGGGGCTAAATAAAGAGACCCAGTACTTC	CASSFLGTSGGLNKETQYF
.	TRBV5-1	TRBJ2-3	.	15	TGCGCCAGCAGCTTGGAGGGAGCTAGCACAGATACGCAGTATTTT	CASSLEGASTDTQYF
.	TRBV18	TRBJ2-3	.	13	TGTGCCAGCTCACCGTCCCGCGGGGATACGCAGTATTTT	CASSPSRGDTQYF
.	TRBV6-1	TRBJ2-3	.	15	TGTGCCAGCAGGCTTTATTCTGAGAGGCCAGATACGCAGTATTTT	CASRLYSERPDTQYF
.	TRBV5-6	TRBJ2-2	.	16	TGTGCCAGCAGCTTCGGGACACCGATTTTTACCGGGGAGCTGTTTTTT	CASSFGTPIFTGELFF
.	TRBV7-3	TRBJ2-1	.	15	TGTGCCAGCAGCTTAGACGCTAGCTCCTACAATGAGCAGTTCTTC	CASSLDASSYNEQFF
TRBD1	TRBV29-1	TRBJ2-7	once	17	TGCAGCGTTCCGAGCCACCTCAGACAGGGGGTTTATCGGGAGCAGTACTTC	CSVPSHLRQGVYREQYF
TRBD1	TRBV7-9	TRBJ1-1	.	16	TGTGCCAGCAGCCAATTCGGACAGGGCTCGCGGTCTGAAGCTTTCTTT	CASSQFGQGSRSEAFF